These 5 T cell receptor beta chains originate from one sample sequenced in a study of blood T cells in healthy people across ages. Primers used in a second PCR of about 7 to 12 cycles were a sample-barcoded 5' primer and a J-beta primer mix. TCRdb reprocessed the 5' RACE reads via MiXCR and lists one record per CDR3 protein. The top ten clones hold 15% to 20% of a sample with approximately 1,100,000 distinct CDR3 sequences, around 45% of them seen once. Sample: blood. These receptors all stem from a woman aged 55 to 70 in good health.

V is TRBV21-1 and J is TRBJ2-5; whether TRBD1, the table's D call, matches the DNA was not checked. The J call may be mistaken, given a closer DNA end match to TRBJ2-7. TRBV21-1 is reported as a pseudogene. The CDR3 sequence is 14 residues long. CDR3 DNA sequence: TGTGCCAGCAGCATATACAGGGGGTACTACGAGCAGTACTTC. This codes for CASSIYRGYYEQYF.

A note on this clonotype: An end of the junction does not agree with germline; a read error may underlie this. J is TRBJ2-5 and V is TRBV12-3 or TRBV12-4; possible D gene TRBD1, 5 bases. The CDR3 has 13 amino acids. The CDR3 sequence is CASSQGFKETPYF. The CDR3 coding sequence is TGTGCCAGCAGCCAGGGATTTAAAGAGACCCCGTACTTC.

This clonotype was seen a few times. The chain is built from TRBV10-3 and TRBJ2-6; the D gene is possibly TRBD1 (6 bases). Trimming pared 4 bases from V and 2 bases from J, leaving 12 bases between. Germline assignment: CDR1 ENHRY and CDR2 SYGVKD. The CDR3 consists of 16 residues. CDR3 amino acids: CAISGMTGPGANVLTF. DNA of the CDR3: TGTGCCATCAGTGGAATGACAGGCCCTGGGGCCAACGTCCTGACTTTC.

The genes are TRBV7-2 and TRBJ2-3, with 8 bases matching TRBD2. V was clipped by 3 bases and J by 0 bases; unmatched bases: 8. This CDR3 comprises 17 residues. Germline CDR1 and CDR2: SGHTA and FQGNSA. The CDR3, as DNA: TGTGCCAGCAGCTTTAGGCTAGCGGGCATTAGCACAGATACGCAGTATTTT. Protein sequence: CASSFRLAGISTDTQYF.

CDR3 sequence reads: CASSLWLFLGRRNQPQHF. The CDR3 DNA follows: TGTGCCAGCAGCTTATGGCTGTTTTTGGGTCGAAGGAATCAGCCCCAGCATTTT. The chain carries TRBV7-4 and TRBJ1-5; D gene unclear. V lost 2 bases to trimming and J lost 4 bases, with 21 bases between them. In germline, CDR1 is SGHVT, CDR2 SQSDAQ. The CDR3 is 18 amino acids.